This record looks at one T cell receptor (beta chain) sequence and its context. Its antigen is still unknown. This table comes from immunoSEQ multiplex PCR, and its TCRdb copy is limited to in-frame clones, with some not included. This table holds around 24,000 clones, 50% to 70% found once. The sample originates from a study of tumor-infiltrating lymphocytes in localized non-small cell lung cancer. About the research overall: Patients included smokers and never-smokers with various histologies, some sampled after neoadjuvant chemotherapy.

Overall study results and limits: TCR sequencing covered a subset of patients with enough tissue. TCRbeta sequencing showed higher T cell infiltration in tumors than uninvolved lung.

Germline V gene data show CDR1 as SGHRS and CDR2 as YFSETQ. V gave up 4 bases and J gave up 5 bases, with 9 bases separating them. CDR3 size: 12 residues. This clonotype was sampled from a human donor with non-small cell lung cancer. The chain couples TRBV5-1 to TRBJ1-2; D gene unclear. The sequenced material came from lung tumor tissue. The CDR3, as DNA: TGCGCCAGCAGCGGGTACGAGTATGGCTACACCTTC. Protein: CASSGYEYGYTF.